This T cell receptor (beta chain) was recorded in a study of blood T cell repertoires in COVID-19. Across the study: PBMCs, B-cell-depleted T cells, or T cells were the source of the cDNA or gDNA that made up the material.

In the authors' methods: Estimated nucleated cell counts came from reference gene primer amplification. The data were produced by immunoSEQ multiplex PCR, yet TCRdb's version contains in-frame clones alone and is incomplete. V, J and clone size are those of that table, while D and trimming were read from the DNA. The data show 100,000 to 150,000 clones, more than 65% seen once. This clone was seen just once. Between the trimmed V and J ends, which lost 2 bases and 2 bases, there was a span of 9 bases. The germline CDR1 and CDR2 sequences are SGHTA and FQGNSA. The CDR3 has 15 amino acids. Input material: peripheral blood. The genes are TRBV7-2 and TRBJ2-2, with unresolved D. The source is a woman aged 70-85 years with acute or convalescent COVID-19. CDR3 amino acids: CASSLFTYNTGELFF. CDR3 nucleotides: TGTGCCAGCAGCTTATTTACCTACAACACCGGGGAGCTGTTTTTT.